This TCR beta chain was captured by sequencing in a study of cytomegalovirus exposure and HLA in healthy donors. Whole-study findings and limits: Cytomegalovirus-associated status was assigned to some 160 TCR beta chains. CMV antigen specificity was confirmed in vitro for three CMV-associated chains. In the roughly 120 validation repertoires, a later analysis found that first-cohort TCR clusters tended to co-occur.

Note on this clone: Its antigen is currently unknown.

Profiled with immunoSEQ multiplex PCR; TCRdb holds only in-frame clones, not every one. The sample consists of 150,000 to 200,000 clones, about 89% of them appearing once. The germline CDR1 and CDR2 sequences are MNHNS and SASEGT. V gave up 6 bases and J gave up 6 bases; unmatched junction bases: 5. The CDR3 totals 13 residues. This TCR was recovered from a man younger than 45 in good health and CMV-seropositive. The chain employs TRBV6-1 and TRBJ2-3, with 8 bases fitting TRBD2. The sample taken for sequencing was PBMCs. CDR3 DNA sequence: TGTGCCAGCAGGGGCGGGGGGCCGGATACGCAGTATTTT. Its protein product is CASRGGGPDTQYF.